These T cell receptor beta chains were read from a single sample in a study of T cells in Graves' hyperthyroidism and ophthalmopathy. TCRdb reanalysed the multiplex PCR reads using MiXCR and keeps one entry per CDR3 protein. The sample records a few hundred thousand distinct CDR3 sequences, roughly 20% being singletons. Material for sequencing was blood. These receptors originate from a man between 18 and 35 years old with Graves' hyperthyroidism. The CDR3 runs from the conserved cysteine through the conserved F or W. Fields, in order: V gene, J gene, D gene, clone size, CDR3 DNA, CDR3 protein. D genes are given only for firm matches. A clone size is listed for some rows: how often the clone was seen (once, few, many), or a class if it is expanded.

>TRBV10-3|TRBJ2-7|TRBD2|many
TGTGCCATCAGTCCTAGGGGAGCGGGGGGAAACGAGCAGTACTTC
CAISPRGAGGNEQYF
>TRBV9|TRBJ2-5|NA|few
TGTGCCAGCAGCGTAGGCCCAAACGCGGAGACCCAGTACTTC
CASSVGPNAETQYF
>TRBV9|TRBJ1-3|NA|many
TGTGCCAGCAGCGTAGAGGCTGGAGACACCATATATTTT
CASSVEAGDTIYF
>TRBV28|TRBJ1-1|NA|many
TGTGCCAGCAGCCGCGGACGGATCCTCATGAACACTGAAGCTTTCTTT
CASSRGRILMNTEAFF
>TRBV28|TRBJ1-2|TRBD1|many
TGTGCCAGCGTCTCCGGGACAGGGTATGGCTACACCTTC
CASVSGTGYGYTF
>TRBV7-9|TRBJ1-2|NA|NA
TGTGCCATCAGCCCTCAGGGGTCCGCCTATGGCTACACCTTC
CAISPQGSAYGYTF
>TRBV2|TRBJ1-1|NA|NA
TGTGCCAGCAGTGCTGACCCGAACACTGAAGCTTTCTTT
CASSADPNTEAFF
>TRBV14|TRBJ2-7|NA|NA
TGTGCCAGCAGCCAAGATTACGGAATATTCTCCTACGAGCAGTACTTC
CASSQDYGIFSYEQYF
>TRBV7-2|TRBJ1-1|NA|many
TGTGCCAGCAGCTTAGCGGCGGGAAAAGCTTTCTTT
CASSLAAGKAFF
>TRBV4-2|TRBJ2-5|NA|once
TGTGCCAGCAGCCAGGAAAGGACAGTGGAGACCCAGTACTTC
CASSQERTVETQYF
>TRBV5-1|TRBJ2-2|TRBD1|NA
TGCGCCAGCAGCCCGGGACAGCCCACCGGGGAGCTGTTTTTT
CASSPGQPTGELFF
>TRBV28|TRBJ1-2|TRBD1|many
TGTGCCAGCAGCTCCCCCGGGACAGGGAAGAATGGCTACACCTTC
CASSSPGTGKNGYTF